This entry concerns a single T cell receptor beta chain. What it recognizes is unknown. This sample is drawn from a study of long-term antiretroviral therapy in people with HIV. Study-wide results and caveats: Post-ART diversity increased but stayed below transplant donor controls. HIV repertoires had narrower CDR3 length ranges than controls.

Assay version v3.0 of immunoSEQ was used, and it was run at survey level. TCRdb's table, derived via immunoSEQ multiplex PCR, lists solely in-frame clones and lacks some. The sample holds fewer than 45,000 clones, 80% to 90% seen once. Material: unsorted PBMCs, obtained just under 2.9 years before starting antiretroviral therapy. The receptor's source is a woman in her twenties or thirties with HIV.

Written as DNA, the CDR3 is TGTGCCACCAGCAGAGAGGTGGGGGGGCACGAAAAACTGTTTTTT. It specifies CATSREVGGHEKLFF. The chain combines TRBV15 with TRBJ1-4, with D maybe TRBD1 (6 bases). The germline V gene encodes CDR1 LNHNV and CDR2 YYDKDF (reference sequence). V lost 0 bases and J lost 8, with 13 bases in between. The CDR3 covers 15 residues.